This entry is about one TCR beta chain. There is no known antigen for this receptor. Qualities for individual bases were not recorded, and no much larger clone is one base off. The data belong to a study of cytomegalovirus exposure and HLA in healthy donors (dated by TCRdb to the late 2010s). In the study overall: According to an earlier analysis of 587 of the donors, about 179 million T cells yielded roughly 110 million unique TCR beta sequences and roughly 280 Gb of sequence data. To predict cytomegalovirus infection status, the study brought together high-throughput TCR immunosequencing, statistical association of individual TCRs with disease status, and machine learning. The genetic ancestry cluster associated with self-reported Caucasian donors included over 65% of the roughly 400 genotyped donors. A later analysis re-examined previously published TCR beta repertoires from 500 to 700 donors and added high-resolution HLA genotyping to investigate patterns of TCR occurrence. All discovery cohort repertoires had been generated using a single sequencing platform. An early release covering about 600 HLA-typed donors comprised about 320 gigabases of sequencing data and 85 million or so unique TCR sequences. A later genetic analysis used genome-wide SNP genotypes for 398 of the 666 donors, treating that subset as a discovery cohort. A separate validation cohort of roughly 130 different subjects was used in addition to the 666-subject first cohort. Several DR-DQ haplotypes were handled as single units for association and clustering, since linkage in the cohort was strong. The study was designed to test whether signatures of past pathogen exposure could be identified by cataloging public T cell receptors. An earlier analysis of roughly 580 of the donors used high-throughput TCR beta sequencing to judge whether each TCR beta V gene segment behaved as functional or pseudogenic. HLA typing included class I and class II loci at four-digit resolution. Typing coverage differed by locus: A, B, C, DRB1 and DQB1 were typed in roughly 620-630 donors, DQA1 in 522, DPA1 in some 570, and DPB1 in around 440. Across 398 genotyped donors of the cohort, an average of roughly 250,000 unique TCR beta nucleotide sequences per donor were sequenced, and approximately 17% of those sequences were non-productive. Alongside the repertoire data, information on donor age, sex, ethnicity and CMV serostatus was compiled. The study used immunosequencing to profile the T cell repertoires of approximately 690 subjects and linked those repertoires to cytomegalovirus serostatus. The later analysis used no new phenotypic data to find candidate immune exposures, relying instead on TCR beta sequences and their occurrence across donors.

The cohort was made up of roughly 670 healthy bone marrow donors. At the time of sampling, every cohort member was nominally healthy, though immune exposures that went unrecorded were likely present. The donor tested CMV seronegative, placing the donor among the 300 to 400 seronegative members of the cohort. A peripheral blood sample was provided by each donor, and peripheral blood mononuclear cells were used for TCR beta sequencing. The Qiagen DNeasy Blood Extraction Kit was used to extract genomic DNA from the blood cell samples. The method was the immunoSEQ multiplex PCR assay. The multiplex PCR relied on a mix of 60 forward primers for TCR Vbeta segments and 13 reverse primers for TCR Jbeta segments. A multiplex PCR assay on genomic DNA amplified the CDR3 region of rearranged TCR beta genes. Amplified TCR beta libraries were sequenced as 87-base-pair reads on the Illumina HiSeq System. Under the source paper's analysis protocol: Across the roughly 700 repertoires, a later analysis counted 75 million to 90 million unique TCR beta chains, around 11 million of which were shared by at least two donors. Raw reads were error-corrected and collapsed into unique sequences by a nearest-neighbor algorithm in which closely related sequences were merged to remove PCR and sequencing errors. CDR3 sequences were aligned to IMGT reference sequences to assign V, D and J gene segments. For a sequence to be retained, a match of at least six nucleotides was required to both a V gene segment and a J gene segment. A rearrangement counted as productive if the CDR3 had no stop codons and remained in frame with V and J, and every other rearrangement counted as non-productive. CDR3 was defined according to IMGT convention as the region running from the second conserved V-encoded cysteine to the conserved J-encoded phenylalanine. The earlier analysis of 550 to 650 of the donors excluded any sequence lacking an unambiguous match to a single V gene segment. In an earlier analysis of several hundred of the donors, V segments were called functional above 56.7% productive rearrangements and were called segregating when the between-donor standard deviation exceeded 5%. A statistical classification framework was developed to diagnose cytomegalovirus status using the catalog of TCR beta chain sequences. A later analysis assigned V and J genes by comparing TCR nucleotide sequences with IMGT/GENE-DB human TR gene sequences. A later analysis assigned CDR3 sequences and most-parsimonious VDJ recombination scenarios with the TCRdist pipeline. In a later analysis, each TCR beta chain was defined by its CDR3 amino acid sequence together with its V-gene family, and reads lacking a unique V-gene family were excluded. As a way to deal with suspected cross-contamination and a sequencing artifact, a later analysis dropped hundreds of nucleotide sequences that were highly shared and had low generation probability. In a later analysis, a clonal expansion index was calculated for each public chain from normalized within-repertoire ranks of inferred template counts. In a later analysis, generation probabilities were computed using a VDJ recombination model fitted to out-of-frame rearrangements, and the results were checked against IGoR. A later analysis scored TCR-TCR, TCR-HLA and TCR-CMV co-occurrence with hypergeometric tests, applying a repertoire-size bias correction to TCR pairs. A later analysis estimated false discovery rates by permuting HLA or CMV assignments 20 times. A later analysis grouped co-occurring TCRs with DBSCAN, adding TCRdist sequence similarity when clustering within HLA-allele-positive subsets. Repertoires with fewer than 30,000 or more than 120,000 public chains, plus five repertoires with anomalous nucleotide sharing, were excluded from co-occurrence clustering. The table comes from immuneACCESS by way of TCRdb, which keeps in-frame sequences with V and J called. Part of the clones is missing from these tables; in studies checked, under half for an unresolved V gene and the rest for unknown reasons. That table furnishes V, J and clone size, whereas the DNA furnished D and trimming. The sample contains hundreds of thousands of clones, 60% to 80% of them found a single time. 1.8% of the sample belongs to the ten largest clones.

The germline V gene sets CDR1 to MNHNS and CDR2 to SASEGT. The CDR3 contains 16 residues, cysteine and phenylalanine counted. Just the 48-base CDR3 DNA is kept, in frame starting at base 1. Ends trimmed: V by 2 bases, J by 9 bases; bases unmatched to a gene: 9. Overall study outcomes, separate from this receptor: The presence/absence analyses assumed that sequencing depth was roughly uniform across donors, and that assumption may not be true. The authors suggested that the approach could potentially be generalized to other disease states and immunological phenotypes. Some IMGT-functional V segments, including TRBV6-2 and TRBV6-3, could not be told apart with the 87-base-pair reads, so those segments were excluded. Immune exposure information for the cohort was limited to CMV serostatus. In both the original and validation cohorts, the classifier was reported to diagnose cytomegalovirus status with high specificity and sensitivity. Strong co-occurrence of HLA alleles, especially DR and DQ, made assigning TCR associations to individual alleles difficult. According to a later analysis, TCR association rates differed among HLA loci, with DRB1 alleles showing the most associated TCRs and HLA-C alleles showing the fewest. The study listed approximately 150 TCR beta chains as associated with cytomegalovirus. A cluster of highly shared sequence variants was judged likely to be a technical artifact of the sequencing pipeline. Compared with equally common non-associated chains, HLA-associated TCR beta chains in a later analysis were more clonally expanded and had lower generation probabilities. This cohort had only TCR beta chains sequenced, and the lack of alpha or paired-chain data limited which features could be detected. An earlier analysis of approximately 570 of the donors showed that most TCR beta V segments appeared in productive rearrangements either about 87% or about 30% of the time, which broadly matched IMGT annotations. A further reported finding was that TCR beta sequences accurately predicted the HLA-A and HLA-B alleles for most subjects in the first cohort. In a later genetic analysis, fewer N-insertions in productive TCRs were reported among donors in an Asian-associated ancestry cluster than the 666-donor mean. In a later analysis, several top co-occurrence clusters were reported to appear linked to parvovirus B19, influenza, CMV and Epstein-Barr virus. Three of the identified cytomegalovirus-associated TCR beta chains were confirmed in vitro to be specific for cytomegalovirus antigens. A later genetic analysis associated a missense DCLRE1C variant with V-gene and J-gene trimming of TCR beta chains, and an independent cohort replicated the association. While some public TCRs were present in many individuals, most TCR sequences turned up only very rarely across donors. Linkage disequilibrium might explain the correlated functional status among segregating V segments, but an unknown experimental factor could not be excluded. Because counts were too low, approximately 15 rarely observed V segments, including chromosome 9 orphons, were excluded from the earlier analysis of several hundred of the donors. Because HLA typing was unavailable for some donors at each locus, only the typed subset was used in association tests. A later analysis found that most CMV-associated TCR beta chains appeared HLA-restricted, with HLA associations seemingly driven largely by CMV exposure. At a false discovery rate of 0.05, a later analysis linked 16,951 TCR beta sequences to specific HLA alleles.

Rearrangement joined TRBV6-1 to TRBJ2-1; TRBD1 matches 11 bases in the middle. The origin of this receptor is a male donor in good health and CMV-seronegative. The material sequenced was PBMCs. The bases are TGTGCCAGCAGTGAAATGTTAGGGACAGGGGGTGGTGAGCAGTTCTTC. Its translation reads: CASSEMLGTGGGEQFF.